What follows are 30 T cell receptor beta chains derived from one specimen sequenced in a study of T cell responses to AZD1222 COVID-19 vaccine. Here immunoSEQ multiplex PCR was the method, and the copy in TCRdb shows in-frame clones only, minus some. Among about 75,000 clones listed, more than 75% were seen once. The specimen comprised peripheral blood, sampled 28 days after the second AZD1222 dose. The receptors were gathered from an adult who received the AZD1222 COVID-19 vaccine.

The CDR3 coding sequence is TGTGCCAGCGAACGGACAGGATTACCCTACGAGCAGTACTTC. Translated: CASERTGLPYEQYF. The J gene is TRBJ2-7, the V gene TRBV5-5, with 7 positions matching TRBD1. The V gene end was trimmed by 7 bases and the J gene end by 2 bases; junction bases not matched to a gene: 9. The CDR3 has 14 amino acids. The germline gives CDR1 SGHKS, CDR2 YYEKEE (reference sequence).

This clone has just one count. V and J are TRBV27 and TRBJ1-5; D ambiguous. V gave up 3 bases and J gave up 7 bases, with 13 bases separating them. CDR1 and CDR2 (germline): MNHEY, SMNVEV (reference sequence). This CDR3 region has 14 residues. The CDR3 nucleotides read TGTGCCAGCAGTTTCAGTCAGGCTGGGCAGCCCCAGCATTTT. Amino acids: CASSFSQAGQPQHF.

V and J are TRBV7-9 and TRBJ1-1, with D possibly matching TRBD1 (5 bases). There are 11 residues in the CDR3. Per germline, CDR1 SEHNR and CDR2 FQNEAQ (reference sequence). Trimming stripped 1 base from V and 13 bases from J, with 10 bases between. CDR3 in amino acids: CASSLGGAIFF. The CDR3 coding sequence is TGTGCCAGCAGCTTAGGTGGGGCGATTTTCTTT. Full variable domain (remainder filled in from reference TRBV7-9 and TRBJ1-1): DTGVSQNPRHKITKRGQNVTFRCDPISEHNRLYWYRQTLGQGPEFLTYFQNEAQLEKSRLLSDRFSAERPKGSFSTLEIQRTEQGDSAMYLCASSLGGAIFFGQGTRLTVV.

This chain connects TRBV29-1 to TRBJ1-2, with D unclear. The length of the CDR3 is 10 residues. Deletions cut 3 bases from V and 8 bases from J, with 7 bases between. Germline V gene data show CDR1 as SQVTM and CDR2 as ANQGSEA. CDR3 bases: TGCAGCGTTGATTTACACGGCTACACCTTC. Translated, it gives CSVDLHGYTF.

The CDR3, as DNA: TGTGCCAGCAAATTCGGGGTTAGTGAAGCTTTCTTT. It codes for CASKFGVSEAFF. V usage is TRBV12-3 or TRBV12-4 and J usage is TRBJ1-1; D is uncertain. This CDR3 contains 12 residues. The V and J ends lost 7 bases and 7 bases respectively, with 13 bases between them.

V is TRBV3-1 (or the pseudogene TRBV3-2) and J is TRBJ1-5; no firm D call. The V gene's germline CDR1 is LGHDT and CDR2 YNNKEL (reference sequence). V was clipped by 7 bases and J by 1 base, with 11 bases between them. There are 14 residues in the CDR3. Here the CDR3 reads CASTNEGSNQPQHF. The DNA for the CDR3 is TGTGCCAGCACCAACGAGGGCAGCAATCAGCCCCAGCATTTT.

This clone has only a few counts. The rearrangement joins TRBV7-2 to TRBJ2-2; D unresolved. Germline V gene sequence: CDR1 SGHTA, CDR2 FQGNSA. The V end was cut by 6 bases, the J end by 5 bases, with 13 bases between. CDR3 length: 14 residues. The CDR3 DNA follows: TGTGCCAGCAGGGCAGATCGCACGACCGGGGAGCTGTTTTTT. Translating gives CASRADRTTGELFF.

This clone turned up a few times. The rearrangement uses TRBV28 and TRBJ1-6; D is uncertain. V was clipped by 2 bases and J by 7 bases, with 9 bases between them. The CDR3 spans 14 residues. Germline CDR1 MDHEN, CDR2 SYDVKM. As DNA, the CDR3 is TGTGCCAGCAGTTTACCCTACACCAATTCACCCCTCCACTTT. It yields the protein CASSLPYTNSPLHF.

V and J are TRBV11-2 and TRBJ1-1, with TRBD1 matching 7 bases. V gave up 5 bases and J gave up 1 base; unmatched junction bases: 13. Germline V gene data show CDR1 as SGHAT and CDR2 as FQNNGV. The CDR3 totals 17 residues. The CDR3 protein is CASSTTTLGGWNTEAFF. Written as DNA, the CDR3 is TGTGCCAGCAGCACAACTACCTTAGGGGGCTGGAACACTGAAGCTTTCTTT.

This CDR3 reads CASSKGDGYTF. CDR3 bases: TGTGCCAGCAGTAAGGGGGATGGCTACACCTTC. This rearrangement joins TRBV6-5 to TRBJ1-2, with D possibly matching TRBD1 (6 bases). This CDR3 is 11 amino acids long. The germline V gene has CDR1 MNHEY and CDR2 SVGAGI. V lost 5 bases and J 6 bases, leaving 7 bases between the germline ends.

This chain joins TRBV5-6 and TRBJ2-3; tentative D call: TRBD2 (5 bases). The CDR3 is 17 residues long. CDR1 and CDR2 from the germline V gene are SGHDT and YYEEEE. Trimming pared 1 base from V and 0 bases from J, leaving 15 bases between. Here the CDR3 DNA reads TGTGCCAGCAGCTTGCTTGCAAGCGGAACTAGCACAGATACGCAGTATTTT. This sequence encodes CASSLLASGTSTDTQYF.

V and J are TRBV28 and TRBJ1-2; the D is unclear. In germline, CDR1 is MDHEN, CDR2 SYDVKM. CDR3 length: 15 residues. Trimming pared 5 bases from V and 3 bases from J, leaving 16 bases between. CDR3 nucleotide sequence: TGTGCCAGCAGTACTACTTCGCACGTCCACTATGGCTACACCTTC. It yields the protein CASSTTSHVHYGYTF.

This chain links TRBV6-1 with TRBJ1-4, with D uncertain. This CDR3 is 12 amino acids long. The V gene's germline CDR1 is MNHNS and CDR2 SASEGT. V gave up 3 bases and J gave up 6 bases, with 5 bases separating them. The CDR3 sequence: CASSDGYEKLFF. The CDR3 DNA reads as TGTGCCAGCAGTGATGGTTATGAAAAACTGTTTTTT.

The chain recombines TRBV5-1 with TRBJ2-7; D is unresolved. Trimming left V 4 bases short and J 5 bases short, with 13 bases between. Germline CDR1 is SGHRS and CDR2 is YFSETQ. The CDR3 sequence is 13 residues long. CDR3 bases: TGCGCCAGCAGCAGGTGGTATCCGGACGAGCAGTACTTC. Translated: CASSRWYPDEQYF.

This chain links TRBV9 with TRBJ1-2, with a tentative D call TRBD1 (6 bases). Germline V gene lookup returns CDR1 SGDLS and CDR2 YYNGEE. V lost 3 bases and J 5 bases, leaving 11 bases between the germline ends. The CDR3 consists of 13 residues. CDR3 residues: CASSDGTLYGYTF. Written as DNA, the CDR3 is TGTGCCAGCAGCGACGGGACACTTTATGGCTACACCTTC.

The V call is TRBV3-1 (or the pseudogene TRBV3-2), the J call TRBJ2-1; the match to TRBD1 covers 9 bases. Trimming removed 0 bases from V and 5 bases from J; junction bases left unmatched: 8. The CDR3 has 17 residues. From germline, CDR1 is LGHDT and CDR2 YNNKEL (reference sequence). The CDR3 nucleotides are TGTGCCAGCAGCCAAGATTGGGACAGGGCCCGAGACAATGAGCAGTTCTTC. Protein product: CASSQDWDRARDNEQFF.

The rearrangement uses TRBV7-8 and TRBJ2-1; TRBD2 matches 8 bases. In germline, CDR1 is SGHVS, CDR2 FQNEAQ. The trim removed 4 bases at V and 6 bases at J, leaving 8 bases unmatched. This CDR3 region has 15 residues. Here the CDR3 DNA reads TGTGCCAGCAGCTACCGGGGGGGGCCGGGCAATGAGCAGTTCTTC. It translates to CASSYRGGPGNEQFF.

The rearrangement joins TRBV2 to TRBJ2-5; perhaps TRBD2 as D (6 bases). The germline CDR1 and CDR2 sequences are SNHLY and FYNNEI. The V and J ends lost 7 bases and 9 bases respectively, with 18 bases between them. This CDR3 has 13 residues. CDR3 loop: CASNFQPGRSQYF. CDR3 nucleotides: TGTGCCAGCAATTTCCAGCCTGGGAGGTCCCAGTACTTC.

The chain combines TRBV7-2 with TRBJ2-2; 8 bases map to TRBD1. Germline trimming cut 8 bases from V and 1 base from J; bases unmatched to any gene: 6. Germline V gives CDR1 SGHTA, CDR2 FQGNSA. The CDR3 is 15 residues long. CDR3 nucleotide sequence: TGTGCCAGCTCGGGTACAGGGGGGAACACCGGGGAGCTGTTTTTT. Its translation: CASSGTGGNTGELFF.

The chain recombines TRBV6-1 with TRBJ1-2; the match to TRBD1 covers 9 bases. The V gene's germline CDR1 is MNHNS and CDR2 SASEGT. The length of the CDR3 is 16 residues. The V and J ends lost 3 bases and 4 bases, in that order; junction bases with no gene match: 9. The CDR3 sequence is CASSDLGQGLGYGYTF. CDR3 DNA sequence: TGTGCCAGCAGTGATCTAGGACAGGGGCTTGGCTATGGCTACACCTTC.

This chain links TRBV6-5 with TRBJ2-5; no definite D call. There are 13 residues in the CDR3. Germline CDR1 MNHEY, CDR2 SVGAGI. V was clipped by 7 bases and J by 2 bases, with 11 bases between them. CDR3 in amino acids: CASTRRLQETQYF. CDR3 nucleotides: TGTGCCAGCACCCGAAGGCTGCAAGAGACCCAGTACTTC.

The J gene is TRBJ2-7, the V gene TRBV7-9; 7 bases agree with TRBD1. In germline, CDR1 is SEHNR, CDR2 FQNEAQ (reference sequence). The CDR3 loop spans 14 amino acids. V shed 0 bases and J 2 bases; nucleotides not matched to a gene: 1. The CDR3 spells CASSLATGPYEQYF. CDR3 sequence (DNA): TGTGCCAGCAGCTTAGCGACAGGGCCCTACGAGCAGTACTTC.

The CDR3 region has the DNA TGTGCCAGCAGCCAACGTCAGAACACTGAAGCTTTCTTT. It specifies CASSQRQNTEAFF. The genes are TRBV14 and TRBJ1-1; D ambiguous. Germline CDR1 reads SGHDN; CDR2 reads FVKESK. This CDR3 spans 13 amino acids. Trimming stripped 2 bases from V and 1 base from J, with 5 bases between.

V usage is TRBV4-2 and J usage is TRBJ1-2, with no clear D. Germline V CDR1 and CDR2: LGHNA, YNFKEQ. This CDR3 has 16 amino acids. V was trimmed by 0 bases and J by 0 bases, leaving 11 bases between them. CDR3 sequence (DNA): TGTGCCAGCAGCCAAGAAGAGGGAGTACCTAACTATGGCTACACCTTC. It codes for CASSQEEGVPNYGYTF.

This chain links TRBV4-3 with TRBJ1-3; D not resolved. The CDR3 has 14 residues. The germline V and J ends were trimmed by 2 bases and 2 bases, with 7 bases remaining between them. Germline CDR1 and CDR2: LGHNA and YSLEER. CDR3 nucleotides: TGCGCCAGCAGCCAATTGAAGGCTGGAAACACCATATATTTT. Translating gives CASSQLKAGNTIYF.

In its sample, this clone was seen a few times. V and J are TRBV28 and TRBJ1-1; 7 positions agree with TRBD1. The CDR3 extends over 16 amino acids. Trimming at V came to 8 bases and at J to 1 base, leaving 13 bases not matched to a gene. The germline V gene encodes CDR1 MDHEN and CDR2 SYDVKM. The CDR3 is CASGTTRQGPNTEAFF. The CDR3 DNA reads TGTGCCAGCGGAACAACTCGACAGGGACCGAACACTGAAGCTTTCTTT. Complete variable domain (other parts from reference TRBV28 and TRBJ1-1): DVKVTQSSRYLVKRTGEKVFLECVQDMDHENMFWYRQDPGLGLRLIYFSYDVKMKEKGDIPEGYSVSREKKERFSLILESASTNQTSMYLCASGTTRQGPNTEAFFGQGTRLTVV.

V and J are TRBV28 and TRBJ1-5; D possibly corresponds to TRBD1 (5 bases). The V gene's germline CDR1 is MDHEN and CDR2 SYDVKM. V was shortened by 9 bases and J by 0 bases, with 24 bases between the two germline ends. The CDR3 totals 18 residues. Here the CDR3 reads CARPPTFGGAPSNQPQHF. Written as DNA, the CDR3 is TGTGCCAGACCCCCTACCTTCGGGGGTGCTCCTAGCAATCAGCCCCAGCATTTT.

The chain employs TRBV30 and TRBJ1-3, with unresolved D. CDR1 GTSNPN and CDR2 SVGIG come from the germline V gene (reference sequence). V shed 3 bases and J shed 6 bases, with 6 bases lying between them. The CDR3 consists of 11 residues. CDR3 loop: CAWRIENTIYF. The CDR3 bases are TGTGCCTGGAGGATAGAAAACACCATATATTTT.

The chain combines TRBV7-3 with TRBJ1-1; TRBD1 is a possible D gene (5 bases). Trimming pared 5 bases from V and 1 base from J, leaving 8 bases between. The CDR3 sequence is 13 residues long. Germline V lookup: CDR1 SGHTA, CDR2 FQGTGA. CDR3 amino acids: CASSPTGNTEAFF. The CDR3 nucleotides read TGTGCCAGCAGCCCAACAGGGAACACTGAAGCTTTCTTT.

V and J are TRBV5-4 and TRBJ2-5; D possibly corresponds to TRBD1 (6 bases). Germline V gene data show CDR1 as SGHNT and CDR2 as YYREEE (reference sequence). CDR3 length equals 15 residues. Trimming took 4 bases from V and 0 from J, leaving 13 bases between them. The CDR3 sequence: CASSATGLNQETQYF. Written as DNA, the CDR3 is TGTGCCAGCAGCGCAACAGGGTTGAACCAAGAGACCCAGTACTTC.